This T cell receptor beta chain emerged from a study of cytomegalovirus exposure and HLA in healthy donors. General study findings and limits: Among donors in an Asian-associated ancestry cluster, a later analysis reportedly found fewer N-insertions than the roughly 700-donor mean. A later analysis found TCR association rates differed by HLA locus, highest for DRB1 and lowest for HLA-C. V- and J-gene trimming of TCR beta was linked (in a later analysis) to a missense DCLRE1C variant. In vitro testing confirmed three CMV-associated chains as specific for CMV antigens.

PCR amplification relied on 60 Vbeta primers (plus 13 Jbeta primers). Clones were read by immunoSEQ multiplex PCR, and TCRdb kept only the in-frame ones, dropping some. Found here are approximately 220,000 clones, over 80% of them singletons; the top ten hold under 0.85%. Per germline, CDR1 SGHDN and CDR2 FVKESK. V was pared by 3 bases and J by 3 bases, with 6 bases of the junction left unmatched. The CDR3 consists of 15 residues. As to this clone: Antigen unknown.

The chain is built from TRBV14 and TRBJ2-7; 9 nucleotides match TRBD1. The sequenced sample consisted of PBMCs. The TCR comes from a boy aged 2 to 9 in good health and CMV-seronegative. CDR3 amino acids: CASSHGTGPFYEQYF. CDR3 coding DNA: TGTGCCAGCAGCCACGGGACAGGGCCTTTCTACGAGCAGTACTTC.